Shown below are 19 T cell receptor beta chains from a single sample sequenced in a study of blood T cell repertoires in COVID-19. TCRdb's table, derived via immunoSEQ multiplex PCR, lists solely in-frame clones and lacks some. The table lists approximately 270,000 clones, roughly nine tenths of them singletons, with under 4% in the top ten. The sequenced sample consisted of peripheral blood. These receptors came from a man aged 18 to 35 with active or convalescent COVID-19.

The rearrangement joins TRBV19 to TRBJ2-7; 7 positions match TRBD2. With V trimmed by 5 bases and J by 0 bases, 4 bases remained unmatched. The CDR3 runs to 14 residues. Germline V gives CDR1 LNHDA, CDR2 SQIVND (reference sequence). CDR3 residues: CASSSAGSSYEQYF. As DNA, the CDR3 is TGTGCCAGTAGTTCAGCGGGGTCCTCCTACGAGCAGTACTTC.

This clone was seen only a few times. This chain joins TRBV6-2 or TRBV6-3 and TRBJ2-2; 7 nucleotides line up with TRBD1. CDR3 length: 15 residues. CDR1 and CDR2 (germline): MNHEY, SVGEGT. The V gene end was trimmed by 5 bases and the J gene end by 6 bases; junction bases not matched to a gene: 9. The CDR3 DNA reads TGTGCCAGCAGTAGCCTGAAGGGGGCGGCCGGGGAGCTGTTTTTT. This sequence encodes CASSSLKGAAGELFF.

J is TRBJ1-2 and V is TRBV30; no clear D gene. There are 12 residues in the CDR3. V was cut by 2 bases and J by 6 bases, with 10 bases left in between. Germline CDR1 GTSNPN, CDR2 SVGIG (reference sequence). CDR3 in DNA: TGTGCCTGGAGTCCGGTCGGGAATGGCTACACCTTC. Translating gives CAWSPVGNGYTF.

The V gene is TRBV2, the J gene TRBJ1-2; TRBD1 matches at 7 bases. Germline CDR1 and CDR2: SNHLY and FYNNEI. Trimming cost V 8 bases and J 3 bases; bases outside gene matches: 3. CDR3 length: 12 residues. CDR3 sequence: CASATGDYGYTF. In DNA form, the CDR3 reads TGTGCCAGCGCAACAGGGGACTATGGCTACACCTTC. Based on the CDR3 plus reference TRBV2 and TRBJ1-2, the full variable domain is EPEVTQTPSHQVTQMGQEVILRCVPISNHLYFYWYRQILGQKVEFLVSFYNNEISEKSEIFDDQFSVERPDGSNFTLKIRSTKLEDSAMYFCASATGDYGYTFGSGTRLTVV.

This rearrangement joins TRBV5-1 to TRBJ2-1, with 8 bases identical to TRBD2. Germline V gene lookup returns CDR1 SGHRS and CDR2 YFSETQ. The V gene end was trimmed by 4 bases and the J gene end by 5 bases; junction bases not matched to a gene: 8. CDR3 length: 15 residues. The CDR3 sequence: CASSGLAGKNNEQFF. CDR3 bases: TGCGCCAGCAGCGGTTTAGCGGGAAAGAACAATGAGCAGTTCTTC.

The genes are TRBV5-8 and TRBJ2-7; D is perhaps TRBD2 (6 bases). This CDR3 spans 15 amino acids. Germline V gene sequence: CDR1 SGHTS, CDR2 YDEGEE. V was cut by 2 bases and J by 5 bases, with 17 bases left in between. CDR3 protein: CASSLSGGRNNEQYF. CDR3 nucleotides: TGTGCCAGCAGCTTATCAGGAGGGAGGAACAACGAGCAGTACTTC.

This chain links TRBV19 with TRBJ1-2, with 10 positions matching TRBD1. J lost 7 bases, V lost 4 bases, and 6 bases had no gene match. CDR3 length equals 14 residues. CDR1 is LNHDA, CDR2 SQIVND, per germline (reference sequence). CDR3 sequence reads: CASSTTGGSSGYTF. The CDR3 nucleotides read TGTGCCAGTAGTACGACAGGGGGCTCTAGTGGCTACACCTTC.

The chain links TRBV2 to TRBJ1-2; 8 bases are a match to TRBD1. There are 12 residues in the CDR3. Germline CDR1 SNHLY, CDR2 FYNNEI. V shed 6 bases and J 7 bases; nucleotides not matched to a gene: 4. Here the CDR3 reads CASSGQGGGYTF. The CDR3 DNA follows: TGTGCCAGCAGCGGACAGGGCGGTGGCTACACCTTC.

The V and J genes are TRBV2 and TRBJ2-5, with TRBD2 as a possible D gene (7 bases). The CDR3 is made up of 14 amino acids. The V end lost 3 bases, the J end lost 4 bases, and 12 bases lay between the germline ends. CDR1 and CDR2 from the germline V gene are SNHLY and FYNNEI. The CDR3 DNA sequence: TGTGCCAGCAGTGATAGGGGGGGCGGAGAGACCCAGTACTTC. This encodes CASSDRGGGETQYF. Looking up the rest from reference TRBV2 and TRBJ2-5 gives the full variable domain: EPEVTQTPSHQVTQMGQEVILRCVPISNHLYFYWYRQILGQKVEFLVSFYNNEISEKSEIFDDQFSVERPDGSNFTLKIRSTKLEDSAMYFCASSDRGGGETQYFGPGTRLLVL.

V and J are TRBV5-1 and TRBJ2-7, with D tentatively TRBD2 (6 bases). V lost 0 bases, J lost 7 bases, and 17 bases lay in between. CDR1 and CDR2 (germline): SGHRS, YFSETQ. The CDR3 contains 15 residues. CDR3 bases: TGCGCCAGCAGCTTGGAGAGCGAGCGGGTTGGTGAGCAGTACTTC. Translated: CASSLESERVGEQYF.

The V gene is TRBV18, the J gene TRBJ1-1, with 9 bases matching TRBD1. This CDR3 region has 16 residues. CDR1 and CDR2 (germline): KGHSH, LQKENI. V gave up 2 bases and J gave up 0 bases; unmatched junction bases: 4. The CDR3 here is CASSPSGTGLNTEAFF. CDR3 nucleotide sequence: TGTGCCAGCTCACCATCCGGGACAGGGTTGAACACTGAAGCTTTCTTT.

This clone was seen a single time. J is TRBJ2-7 and V is TRBV18; D gene ambiguous. Germline loops: CDR1 KGHSH, CDR2 LQKENI. Trimming shortened V by 1 base and J by 2 bases, and 9 bases separated the two germline ends. The CDR3 length is 14 residues. CDR3 in DNA: TGTGCCAGCTCACCACGTGCCGGTACCTACGAGCAGTACTTC. Amino acid sequence: CASSPRAGTYEQYF.

The CDR3 DNA sequence: TGTGCCAGTAGTATAGAGGTGGGACAGGTGCGTAATGAGCAGTTCTTC. The encoded protein is CASSIEVGQVRNEQFF. The rearrangement joins TRBV19 to TRBJ2-1; 8 bases fit TRBD1. V trimming: 0 bases; J trimming: 7 bases; junction bases outside the gene matches: 8. Germline values: CDR1 LNHDA, CDR2 SQIVND (reference sequence). The CDR3 totals 16 residues.

This chain's CDR3 is CSGGTAYEAFF. In DNA, the CDR3 is TGCAGCGGCGGGACAGCCTATGAAGCTTTCTTT. The V call is TRBV29-1, the J call TRBJ1-1, with 7 bases lining up with TRBD1. V trimming: 7 bases; J trimming: 7 bases; junction bases outside the gene matches: 6. The CDR3 has 11 amino acids. Germline CDR1 is SQVTM and CDR2 is ANQGSEA.

The chain uses TRBV6-5 and TRBJ1-2; 10 bases fit TRBD1. CDR3 length: 13 amino acids. V was clipped by 5 bases and J by 7 bases; unmatched bases: 4. Looked up from germline, CDR1 is MNHEY and CDR2 is SVGAGI. The CDR3 DNA reads as TGTGCCAGCAGTCGGGACAGGGGTCGTGGCTACACCTTC. This codes for CASSRDRGRGYTF.

The V gene is TRBV24-1, the J gene TRBJ2-5; 7 nucleotides agree with TRBD2. The CDR3 is made up of 15 amino acids. Germline lookup yields CDR1 KGHDR and CDR2 SFDVKD. With V trimmed by 9 bases and J by 3 bases, 12 bases remained unmatched. The CDR3: CATSVGGVREETQYF. The CDR3 DNA follows: TGTGCCACCTCGGTGGGAGGGGTCAGAGAAGAGACCCAGTACTTC.

The chain combines TRBV19 with TRBJ1-5; the match to TRBD1 covers 7 bases. J lost 5 bases, V lost 5 bases, and 6 bases had no gene match. The V gene's germline CDR1 is LNHDA and CDR2 SQIVND (reference sequence). CDR3 size: 14 residues. In DNA form, the CDR3 reads TGTGCCAGTAGTTCACAGGGGAGGCATCAGCCCCAGCATTTT. This codes for CASSSQGRHQPQHF.

This chain joins TRBV7-2 and TRBJ2-7; a weak D match, TRBD2 (6 bases). Trimming removed 7 bases at V and 1 base at J, with 17 bases between. Germline V CDR1 and CDR2: SGHTA, FQGNSA. This CDR3 is 15 amino acids long. The CDR3 reads CASTLMGGNSYEQYF. The DNA of the CDR3 is TGTGCCAGCACCCTGATGGGGGGAAATTCCTACGAGCAGTACTTC.

The rearrangement uses TRBV29-1 and TRBJ1-2; TRBD1 might be the D (5 bases). V lost 3 bases and J 8 bases, leaving 22 bases between the germline ends. Germline loops: CDR1 SQVTM, CDR2 ANQGSEA. The CDR3 runs to 15 residues. CDR3 bases: TGCAGCGTTGAGTATCTTTATCGTGGGAGGGACGGCTACACCTTC. This codes for CSVEYLYRGRDGYTF.